Listed below are T cell receptor beta chains from one sample, sequenced in a study of Ad26.COV2.S vaccination and SARS-CoV-2 variants. Clones were sequenced by immunoSEQ multiplex PCR, and TCRdb holds only the in-frame ones, with some missing. The table includes approximately 250,000 clones, approximately 90% detected once. This material consisted of peripheral blood, taken in a trial of Ad26.COV2.S vaccine versus placebo. The receptors derive from a person between 18 and 65 years old who received the Ad26.COV2.S COVID-19 vaccine or a placebo. Each CDR3 is given with its conserved first and last residue. The D gene is left open where the match is weak. Clone size is not always given. Where it is, it says once, few, many or a class for expanded clones.

clone size: NA
D gene: NA
CDR3 length: 13
J gene: TRBJ1-2
V gene: TRBV7-2
CDR3 DNA: TGTGCCAGCAGCAACCCAGGAGGCTTAGGCTACACCTTC
CDR3 protein: CASSNPGGLGYTF

clone size: NA
D gene: TRBD2
CDR3 length: 15
J gene: TRBJ2-4
V gene: TRBV7-2
CDR3 DNA: TGTGCCAGCAGCCCGAGCGGGGGGGCCAAAAACATTCAGTACTTC
CDR3 protein: CASSPSGGAKNIQYF

clone size: NA
D gene: TRBD2
CDR3 length: 19
J gene: TRBJ2-1
V gene: TRBV3-1/TRBV3-2
CDR3 DNA: TGTGCCAGCAGCCAAGAGAGGGTCCATAGTACTAGCGGGGGGGCCCGGCAGTTCTTC
CDR3 protein: CASSQERVHSTSGGARQFF

clone size: NA
D gene: NA
CDR3 length: 12
J gene: TRBJ2-1
V gene: TRBV7-2
CDR3 DNA: TGTGCCAGCAGCTCCGACCGGGCCCGTTTCTTCTTC
CDR3 protein: CASSSDRARFFF

clone size: once
D gene: TRBD1
CDR3 length: 16
J gene: TRBJ2-4
V gene: TRBV19
CDR3 DNA: TGTGCCAGTAGCGGGACGCAGGGGGCTGCCAAAAACATTCAGTACTTC
CDR3 protein: CASSGTQGAAKNIQYF

clone size: NA
D gene: NA
CDR3 length: 15
J gene: TRBJ2-1
V gene: TRBV7-7
CDR3 DNA: TGTGCCAGCAGCCCCGCCAGTAGCTCCTACAATGAGCAGTTCTTC
CDR3 protein: CASSPASSSYNEQFF

clone size: NA
D gene: NA
CDR3 length: 13
J gene: TRBJ1-5
V gene: TRBV6-1
CDR3 DNA: TGTGCCAGCAGTGAGGGCAGCAATCAGCCCCAGCATTTT
CDR3 protein: CASSEGSNQPQHF

clone size: once
D gene: NA
CDR3 length: 14
J gene: TRBJ2-2
V gene: TRBV4-3
CDR3 DNA: TGCGCCAGCAGCCAAGGAAGACGGGGCGGGGAGCTGTTTTTT
CDR3 protein: CASSQGRRGGELFF

clone size: NA
D gene: NA
CDR3 length: 13
J gene: TRBJ2-3
V gene: TRBV2
CDR3 DNA: TGTGCCAGCAGTGAGGGCGGCACAGATACGCAGTATTTT
CDR3 protein: CASSEGGTDTQYF

clone size: NA
D gene: NA
CDR3 length: 12
J gene: TRBJ1-1
V gene: TRBV3-1/TRBV3-2
CDR3 DNA: TGTGCCAGCAGCCATTCGAACACTGAAGCTTTCTTT
CDR3 protein: CASSHSNTEAFF

clone size: NA
D gene: TRBD2
CDR3 length: 17
J gene: TRBJ2-1
V gene: TRBV19
CDR3 DNA: TGTGCGAGTACCCTTCTAGCGGGGGTTAGCTCCTACAATGAGCAGTTCTTC
CDR3 protein: CASTLLAGVSSYNEQFF

clone size: NA
D gene: TRBD2
CDR3 length: 16
J gene: TRBJ2-3
V gene: TRBV9
CDR3 DNA: TGTGCCAGCAGCGTCGCAGCGGGGGGTACGACAGATACGCAGTATTTT
CDR3 protein: CASSVAAGGTTDTQYF

clone size: few
D gene: TRBD1
CDR3 length: 14
J gene: TRBJ1-2
V gene: TRBV7-2
CDR3 DNA: TGTGCCAGCAGCTTAGGTGACAGGGTGGGAGGCTACACCTTC
CDR3 protein: CASSLGDRVGGYTF

clone size: once
D gene: NA
CDR3 length: 15
J gene: TRBJ2-4
V gene: TRBV7-9
CDR3 DNA: TGTGCCAGCAGCTTAGATGGGATTTCCAAAAACATTCAGTACTTC
CDR3 protein: CASSLDGISKNIQYF

clone size: NA
D gene: NA
CDR3 length: 14
J gene: TRBJ2-7
V gene: TRBV6-5
CDR3 DNA: TGTGCCAGCAGCCTCGACAGGTCCCGCAACGAGCAGTACTTC
CDR3 protein: CASSLDRSRNEQYF

clone size: few
D gene: NA
CDR3 length: 14
J gene: TRBJ1-3
V gene: TRBV30
CDR3 DNA: TGTGCCTGGAGCCAGGGAAATTCAGGAAACACCATATATTTT
CDR3 protein: CAWSQGNSGNTIYF

clone size: once
D gene: TRBD1
CDR3 length: 15
J gene: TRBJ2-5
V gene: TRBV24-1
CDR3 DNA: TGTGCCACCAGTGACCCACAGGGGAGCCCAGAGACCCAGTACTTC
CDR3 protein: CATSDPQGSPETQYF

clone size: NA
D gene: NA
CDR3 length: 13
J gene: TRBJ2-1
V gene: TRBV19
CDR3 DNA: TGTGCCAGTACTTCCTACTCCTACAATGAGCAGTTCTTC
CDR3 protein: CASTSYSYNEQFF

clone size: NA
D gene: NA
CDR3 length: 15
J gene: TRBJ1-5
V gene: TRBV4-2
CDR3 DNA: TGTGCCAGCAGCCAGGGGACCAACAGCAATCAGCCCCAGCATTTT
CDR3 protein: CASSQGTNSNQPQHF

clone size: NA
D gene: NA
CDR3 length: 15
J gene: TRBJ2-2
V gene: TRBV7-8
CDR3 DNA: TGTGCCAGCAGCTTCAGGACGGGGGAATCCGGGGAGCTGTTTTTT
CDR3 protein: CASSFRTGESGELFF

clone size: NA
D gene: TRBD1
CDR3 length: 16
J gene: TRBJ1-2
V gene: TRBV6-5
CDR3 DNA: TGTGCCAGCAGTTACACCGGACAGGAAAACAACTATGGCTACACCTTC
CDR3 protein: CASSYTGQENNYGYTF

clone size: NA
D gene: NA
CDR3 length: 12
J gene: TRBJ2-5
V gene: TRBV3-1/TRBV3-2
CDR3 DNA: TGTGCCAGCAGCCAAGATCGGGAGACCCAGTACTTC
CDR3 protein: CASSQDRETQYF

clone size: once
D gene: NA
CDR3 length: 16
J gene: TRBJ1-2
V gene: TRBV7-2
CDR3 DNA: TGTGCCAGCAGCTTAGCTTACAGGGCCACTAACTATGGCTACACCTTC
CDR3 protein: CASSLAYRATNYGYTF

clone size: NA
D gene: TRBD2
CDR3 length: 15
J gene: TRBJ2-7
V gene: TRBV5-1
CDR3 DNA: TGCGCCAGCAGCTGGGGGACTAGCGACTCCTACGAGCAGTACTTC
CDR3 protein: CASSWGTSDSYEQYF

clone size: NA
D gene: NA
CDR3 length: 13
J gene: TRBJ1-1
V gene: TRBV5-5
CDR3 DNA: TGTGCCAGCATGCTTGGACAGCACACTGAAGCTTTCTTT
CDR3 protein: CASMLGQHTEAFF

clone size: once
D gene: TRBD1
CDR3 length: 15
J gene: TRBJ1-5
V gene: TRBV25-1
CDR3 DNA: TGTGCCAGCAGTGCCACCGGGACAGGGGTTCAGCCCCAGCATTTT
CDR3 protein: CASSATGTGVQPQHF

clone size: few
D gene: NA
CDR3 length: 17
J gene: TRBJ1-1
V gene: TRBV21-1
CDR3 DNA: TGTGCCAGCAGCAAAACCTCCTCCCGACAGCCGAACACTGAAGCTTTCTTT
CDR3 protein: CASSKTSSRQPNTEAFF

clone size: NA
D gene: TRBD1
CDR3 length: 14
J gene: TRBJ1-3
V gene: TRBV5-4
CDR3 DNA: TGTGCCAGCAGTCTTACAGGGGGCGGAAACACCATATATTTT
CDR3 protein: CASSLTGGGNTIYF

clone size: NA
D gene: TRBD1
CDR3 length: 14
J gene: TRBJ1-4
V gene: TRBV7-9
CDR3 DNA: TGTGCCAGCAGTTTGGGACAGGGAAATGAAAAACTGTTTTTT
CDR3 protein: CASSLGQGNEKLFF

clone size: NA
D gene: TRBD2
CDR3 length: 14
J gene: TRBJ2-1
V gene: TRBV7-3
CDR3 DNA: TGTGCCAGCAGCTTAAGGGGACTACAAAATGAGCAGTTCTTC
CDR3 protein: CASSLRGLQNEQFF

clone size: NA
D gene: NA
CDR3 length: 15
J gene: TRBJ1-2
V gene: TRBV19
CDR3 DNA: TGTGCCAGTAGTATTTCAGGGGCCGATAACTATGGCTACACCTTC
CDR3 protein: CASSISGADNYGYTF

clone size: NA
D gene: NA
CDR3 length: 15
J gene: TRBJ2-4
V gene: TRBV7-2
CDR3 DNA: TGTGCCAGCAGCTTAGGGGGTCAGACCAAAAACATTCAGTACTTC
CDR3 protein: CASSLGGQTKNIQYF

clone size: few
D gene: NA
CDR3 length: 14
J gene: TRBJ2-3
V gene: TRBV4-2
CDR3 DNA: TGTGCCAGCAGCAGACGGAAAGGCACAGATACGCAGTATTTT
CDR3 protein: CASSRRKGTDTQYF

clone size: once
D gene: TRBD1
CDR3 length: 19
J gene: TRBJ1-5
V gene: TRBV4-2
CDR3 DNA: TGTGCCAGCAGCCACCCATCCGGGACAGGGTATTCAGGGAATCAGCCCCAGCATTTT
CDR3 protein: CASSHPSGTGYSGNQPQHF

clone size: NA
D gene: TRBD1
CDR3 length: 15
J gene: TRBJ2-3
V gene: TRBV5-8
CDR3 DNA: TGTGCCAGCAGCTCAGGGACAGGGAAGACAGATACGCAGTATTTT
CDR3 protein: CASSSGTGKTDTQYF

clone size: once
D gene: NA
CDR3 length: 14
J gene: TRBJ2-1
V gene: TRBV7-2
CDR3 DNA: TGTGCCAGCAGCTTAGTGAACAGGGTTGCTGAGCAGTTCTTC
CDR3 protein: CASSLVNRVAEQFF

clone size: NA
D gene: NA
CDR3 length: 15
J gene: TRBJ2-3
V gene: TRBV7-2
CDR3 DNA: TGTGCCAGCAGCTCGTCACTAGGTGGGGCAGATACGCAGTATTTT
CDR3 protein: CASSSSLGGADTQYF

clone size: NA
D gene: NA
CDR3 length: 12
J gene: TRBJ1-2
V gene: TRBV6-2/TRBV6-3
CDR3 DNA: TGTGCCAGCAGTTACGGCAGGGCTGGCTACACCTTC
CDR3 protein: CASSYGRAGYTF

clone size: NA
D gene: NA
CDR3 length: 16
J gene: TRBJ2-4
V gene: TRBV7-2
CDR3 DNA: TGTGCCAGCAGCTTAGAAGGCGCCCTAGCCAAAAACATTCAGTACTTC
CDR3 protein: CASSLEGALAKNIQYF

clone size: NA
D gene: NA
CDR3 length: 11
J gene: TRBJ2-1
V gene: TRBV20-1
CDR3 DNA: TGCAGTGCTGGGGAGTACAATGAGCAGTTCTTC
CDR3 protein: CSAGEYNEQFF

clone size: NA
D gene: NA
CDR3 length: 13
J gene: TRBJ1-5
V gene: TRBV7-3
CDR3 DNA: TGTGCCAGCAGCTTACAGGGTGGGCAGCCCCAGCATTTT
CDR3 protein: CASSLQGGQPQHF

clone size: NA
D gene: TRBD1
CDR3 length: 16
J gene: TRBJ1-4
V gene: TRBV9
CDR3 DNA: TGTGCCAGCAGCCCCCAGGGGGGGGGCGGTAATGAAAAACTGTTTTTT
CDR3 protein: CASSPQGGGGNEKLFF

clone size: NA
D gene: NA
CDR3 length: 14
J gene: TRBJ1-1
V gene: TRBV5-1
CDR3 DNA: TGCGCCAGCAGCTTCAGACGGCCGAACACTGAAGCTTTCTTT
CDR3 protein: CASSFRRPNTEAFF